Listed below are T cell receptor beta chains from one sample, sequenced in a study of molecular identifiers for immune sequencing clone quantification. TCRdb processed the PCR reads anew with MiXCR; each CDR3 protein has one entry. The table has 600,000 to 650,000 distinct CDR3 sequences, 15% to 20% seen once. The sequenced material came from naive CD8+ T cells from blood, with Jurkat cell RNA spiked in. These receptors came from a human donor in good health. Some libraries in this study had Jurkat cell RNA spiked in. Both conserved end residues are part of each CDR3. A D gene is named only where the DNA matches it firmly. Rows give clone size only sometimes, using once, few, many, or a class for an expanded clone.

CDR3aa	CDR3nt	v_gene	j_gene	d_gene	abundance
CASSQDRLAPTYEQYF	TGCGCCAGCAGCCAAGATAGGCTCGCCCCCACCTACGAGCAGTACTTC	TRBV4-3	TRBJ2-7	-	few
CASSVLGGVNTGELFF	TGTGCCAGCAGCGTCCTGGGCGGGGTCAACACCGGGGAGCTGTTTTTT	TRBV7-6	TRBJ2-2	-	many
CAISSDYSYEQYF	TGTGCCATCAGTTCAGACTACTCCTACGAGCAGTACTTC	TRBV10-3	TRBJ2-7	-	many
CSAGTARNTIYF	TGCAGTGCCGGGACCGCGAGAAACACCATATATTTT	TRBV20-1	TRBJ1-3	-	many
CASSSGPTNAYEQYF	TGTGCCAGCAGCTCCGGACCTACAAATGCCTACGAGCAGTACTTC	TRBV5-6	TRBJ2-7	-	few
CASTPPGLTYEQYF	TGTGCCAGCACCCCACCGGGATTGACCTACGAGCAGTACTTC	TRBV28	TRBJ2-7	-	few
CASSIQGQPITDTQYF	TGTGCCAGCAGTATTCAGGGACAGCCTATCACAGATACGCAGTATTTT	TRBV6-2/TRBV6-3	TRBJ2-3	TRBD1	many
CASSMPGQGVLEQLF	TGCGCCAGCAGCATGCCGGGACAGGGGGTTCTTGAGCAGCTCTTC	TRBV5-1	TRBJ2-1	TRBD1	-
CASSTGTGQTFDPQYF	TGTGCCAGCAGCACAGGGACCGGCCAGACCTTTGATCCCCAGTACTTC	TRBV11-2	TRBJ2-5	-	-
CASEGPRSYEQYF	TGTGCCAGCGAGGGACCGCGCTCCTACGAGCAGTACTTC	TRBV2	TRBJ2-7	-	many
CSARVWRLGSVNEQYF	TGCAGTGCTAGAGTTTGGCGGTTGGGCAGCGTCAACGAGCAGTACTTC	TRBV20-1	TRBJ2-7	-	-
CSARDPYAGIPSNSPLHF	TGCAGTGCTAGAGATCCCTACGCAGGGATCCCCTCCAATTCACCCCTCCACTTT	TRBV20-1	TRBJ1-6	-	-
CASKELNTEAFF	TGTGCCAGCAAGGAGTTGAACACTGAAGCTTTCTTT	TRBV7-9	TRBJ1-1	-	many
CASGIQGAGTGELFF	TGTGCCAGCGGTATACAGGGGGCTGGCACCGGGGAGCTGTTTTTT	TRBV27	TRBJ2-2	TRBD1	-
CASSQERDRTGNTIYF	TGCGCCAGCAGCCAAGAGCGTGACAGAACTGGAAACACCATATATTTT	TRBV4-3	TRBJ1-3	-	many
CASSESSGRNTGELFF	TGTGCCAGCAGCGAATCTAGCGGGAGGAACACCGGGGAGCTGTTTTTT	TRBV9	TRBJ2-2	TRBD2	-
CASDGTGSTGELFF	TGTGCCAGCGACGGGACAGGGTCCACCGGGGAGCTGTTTTTT	TRBV2	TRBJ2-2	TRBD1	-
CASSTPLRDRDTLNTGELFF	TGTGCCAGCAGTACCCCCCTCCGGGACAGGGACACCTTGAACACCGGGGAGCTGTTTTTT	TRBV28	TRBJ2-2	TRBD1	-
CASRDGGTGNSPLHF	TGTGCCAGCCGTGACGGCGGGACAGGGAATTCACCCCTCCACTTT	TRBV13	TRBJ1-6	TRBD1	-
CASSSRQGSRDLDEQFF	TGTGCCAGCAGTTCCCGACAGGGCTCACGGGACCTCGATGAGCAGTTCTTC	TRBV12-3/TRBV12-4	TRBJ2-1	TRBD1	many
CASSLHTEAFF	TGTGCCAGCAGTTTGCACACTGAAGCTTTCTTT	TRBV28	TRBJ1-1	-	many
CSARLILAGGPTDTQYF	TGCAGTGCTAGACTTATCCTAGCGGGAGGGCCCACAGATACGCAGTATTTT	TRBV20-1	TRBJ2-3	TRBD2	few
CASSIIVNTEAFF	TGTGCCAGTAGTATAATTGTGAACACTGAAGCTTTCTTT	TRBV19	TRBJ1-1	-	many
CASSIGTGLSYEQYF	TGTGCCAGTAGTATTGGGACAGGCCTCTCCTACGAGCAGTACTTC	TRBV19	TRBJ2-7	TRBD1	few
CASSYSNFEVGEKLFF	TGTGCCAGCAGTTACTCGAACTTCGAAGTTGGGGAGAAACTGTTTTTT	TRBV6-5	TRBJ1-4	-	many
CASSQYSPTRAGASTDTQYF	TGTGCCAGCAGCCAATATAGCCCGACTAGGGCAGGGGCGAGCACAGATACGCAGTATTTT	TRBV7-3	TRBJ2-3	-	many
CASSLPRNMENTGELFF	TGTGCCAGCAGCTTACCCCGAAACATGGAGAACACCGGGGAGCTGTTTTTT	TRBV7-6	TRBJ2-2	-	many
CASSPDPSSGNTIYF	TGTGCCAGCAGCCCAGATCCAAGCTCTGGAAACACCATATATTTT	TRBV3-1	TRBJ1-3	-	-
CASTISNQPQHF	TGTGCCAGCACCATTAGCAATCAGCCCCAGCATTTT	TRBV28	TRBJ1-5	-	many
CSVVLGRKYEQYF	TGCAGCGTTGTCCTGGGACGGAAGTACGAGCAGTACTTC	TRBV29-1	TRBJ2-7	-	many
CASSPVVHWRGNTGELFF	TGTGCCAGCAGCCCAGTTGTGCACTGGCGGGGGAACACCGGGGAGCTGTTTTTT	TRBV12-3/TRBV12-4	TRBJ2-2	-	few
CASSQVLTGSVEQFF	TGTGCCAGCAGCCAAGTTCTAACAGGGTCAGTGGAGCAGTTCTTC	TRBV14	TRBJ2-1	-	few
CASSLEGWVVDEQYF	TGTGCCAGCAGCTTAGAAGGATGGGTGGTCGACGAGCAGTACTTC	TRBV7-6	TRBJ2-7	-	many
CASSSAVGGETQYF	TGTGCCAGCAGTTCCGCCGTGGGAGGGGAGACCCAGTACTTC	TRBV27	TRBJ2-5	TRBD2	-
CASSDPGQGPSEQYF	TGTGCCAGCAGTGATCCGGGACAGGGGCCCTCCGAGCAGTACTTC	TRBV2	TRBJ2-7	TRBD1	many
CASSSLGRPTQETQYF	TGCGCCAGCAGCTCACTTGGCCGCCCGACGCAAGAGACCCAGTACTTC	TRBV5-1	TRBJ2-5	-	-
CASSSAGRDGPQHF	TGTGCCAGCAGCTCCGCGGGACGGGATGGGCCCCAGCATTTT	TRBV6-2/TRBV6-3	TRBJ1-5	-	many
CASSTTGVPYEQYF	TGTGCCAGCAGTACAACAGGGGTCCCCTACGAGCAGTACTTC	TRBV6-5	TRBJ2-7	TRBD1	-
CASGTFPTSGTEAFF	TGTGCCAGCGGGACCTTTCCGACAAGTGGAACTGAAGCTTTCTTT	TRBV6-2/TRBV6-3	TRBJ1-1	-	many
CASSSSGAGGTEAFF	TGCGCCAGCAGCTCGTCCGGTGCAGGGGGCACTGAAGCTTTCTTT	TRBV5-1	TRBJ1-1	TRBD1	-
CSVERRGTSQETQYF	TGCAGCGTTGAAAGGCGGGGGACATCTCAAGAGACCCAGTACTTC	TRBV29-1	TRBJ2-5	-	-
CASGNPNEQFF	TGTGCCAGCGGAAATCCAAATGAGCAGTTCTTC	TRBV12-3/TRBV12-4	TRBJ2-1	-	few
CASSPWTSGSTDTQYF	TGTGCCAGCAGCCCATGGACTAGCGGGAGCACAGATACGCAGTATTTT	TRBV9	TRBJ2-3	TRBD2	many